Each of the 2 T cell receptor beta chains below was sequenced from the same sample in a study of blood T cells in healthy people across ages (dated by TCRdb to about 2015). Library preparation employed 5' RACE. The sample was run on an Illumina HiSeq 2500. A second roughly 7 to 11 cycle PCR used a sample-barcoded 5' primer and a J-beta primer mix. Clones were called with MiXCR by TCRdb after fastp trimmed the public reads at Q25, and only in-frame beta chains were retained. Rows merge per CDR3 protein into single entries with the most common DNA and genes. This sample lists some 1.5 million distinct CDR3 sequences; approximately 43% were detected once. The top ten hold about 4% of the sample. The sequencing input was blood. The source is a woman aged 18-35 years in good health.

The sample holds many counts of this clonotype. CDR3 loop: CSVNFRLAGQETQYF. CDR3 DNA sequence: TGCAGCGTTAACTTCCGGCTAGCGGGGCAAGAGACCCAGTACTTC. The J gene is TRBJ2-5, the V gene TRBV29-1, with TRBD2 matching over 9 bases. Germline lookup yields CDR1 SQVTM and CDR2 ANQGSEA. This CDR3 contains 15 residues. J was trimmed by 2 bases and V by 5 bases; bases with no gene match: 9.

Only a few counts were recorded for this clonotype. This rearrangement joins TRBV2 to TRBJ2-7; 7 bases match TRBD1. This CDR3 has 16 amino acids. CDR1 and CDR2 (germline): SNHLY, FYNNEI. V lost 2 bases and J lost 4; bases outside the gene matches: 11. The CDR3 bases are TGTGCCAGCAGTGAAAAAGTTTTCGACAGGGATTACGAGCAGTACTTC. Amino acid sequence: CASSEKVFDRDYEQYF.